The source of this T cell receptor beta chain is a study of blood T cell repertoires in COVID-19. Germline-derived CDR1 and CDR2 are SGHRS and YFSETQ. V was shortened by 7 bases and J by 4 bases, with 11 bases between the two germline ends. The CDR3 extends over 13 amino acids. In the original processing: Reference gene primer amplification gave nucleated cell count estimates. Sequencing was performed with immunoSEQ multiplex PCR; in TCRdb, only in-frame clones are kept and a portion is missing. From that table come the V and J calls and clone size; the DNA was used to work out D and trimming. The sample lists around 200,000 clones; about 90% were seen once.

The sample was peripheral blood. The clonotype comes from a woman aged 60 to 75 with COVID-19, enrolled during active disease. The chain employs TRBV5-1 and TRBJ2-2, with a possible D match to TRBD2 (7 bases). CDR3 amino acids: CASRGASTGELFF. In DNA form, the CDR3 reads TGCGCCAGCCGGGGGGCGAGCACCGGGGAGCTGTTTTTT.